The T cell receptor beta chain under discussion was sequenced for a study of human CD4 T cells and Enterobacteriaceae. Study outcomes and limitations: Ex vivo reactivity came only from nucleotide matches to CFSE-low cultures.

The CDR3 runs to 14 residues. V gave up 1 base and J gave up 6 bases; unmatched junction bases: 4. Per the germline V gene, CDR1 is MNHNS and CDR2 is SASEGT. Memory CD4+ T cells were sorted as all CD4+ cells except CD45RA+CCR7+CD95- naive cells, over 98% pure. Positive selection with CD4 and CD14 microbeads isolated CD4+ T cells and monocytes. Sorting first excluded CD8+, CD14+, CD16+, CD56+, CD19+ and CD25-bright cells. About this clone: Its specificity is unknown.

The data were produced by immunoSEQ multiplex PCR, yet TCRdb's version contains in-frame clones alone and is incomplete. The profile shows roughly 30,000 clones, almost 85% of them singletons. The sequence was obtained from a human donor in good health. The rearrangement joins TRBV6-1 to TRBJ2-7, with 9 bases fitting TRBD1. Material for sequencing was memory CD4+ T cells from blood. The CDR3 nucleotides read TGTGCCAGCAGTGAAGGGGTGACAGGGGGCGAGCAGTACTTC. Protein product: CASSEGVTGGEQYF.